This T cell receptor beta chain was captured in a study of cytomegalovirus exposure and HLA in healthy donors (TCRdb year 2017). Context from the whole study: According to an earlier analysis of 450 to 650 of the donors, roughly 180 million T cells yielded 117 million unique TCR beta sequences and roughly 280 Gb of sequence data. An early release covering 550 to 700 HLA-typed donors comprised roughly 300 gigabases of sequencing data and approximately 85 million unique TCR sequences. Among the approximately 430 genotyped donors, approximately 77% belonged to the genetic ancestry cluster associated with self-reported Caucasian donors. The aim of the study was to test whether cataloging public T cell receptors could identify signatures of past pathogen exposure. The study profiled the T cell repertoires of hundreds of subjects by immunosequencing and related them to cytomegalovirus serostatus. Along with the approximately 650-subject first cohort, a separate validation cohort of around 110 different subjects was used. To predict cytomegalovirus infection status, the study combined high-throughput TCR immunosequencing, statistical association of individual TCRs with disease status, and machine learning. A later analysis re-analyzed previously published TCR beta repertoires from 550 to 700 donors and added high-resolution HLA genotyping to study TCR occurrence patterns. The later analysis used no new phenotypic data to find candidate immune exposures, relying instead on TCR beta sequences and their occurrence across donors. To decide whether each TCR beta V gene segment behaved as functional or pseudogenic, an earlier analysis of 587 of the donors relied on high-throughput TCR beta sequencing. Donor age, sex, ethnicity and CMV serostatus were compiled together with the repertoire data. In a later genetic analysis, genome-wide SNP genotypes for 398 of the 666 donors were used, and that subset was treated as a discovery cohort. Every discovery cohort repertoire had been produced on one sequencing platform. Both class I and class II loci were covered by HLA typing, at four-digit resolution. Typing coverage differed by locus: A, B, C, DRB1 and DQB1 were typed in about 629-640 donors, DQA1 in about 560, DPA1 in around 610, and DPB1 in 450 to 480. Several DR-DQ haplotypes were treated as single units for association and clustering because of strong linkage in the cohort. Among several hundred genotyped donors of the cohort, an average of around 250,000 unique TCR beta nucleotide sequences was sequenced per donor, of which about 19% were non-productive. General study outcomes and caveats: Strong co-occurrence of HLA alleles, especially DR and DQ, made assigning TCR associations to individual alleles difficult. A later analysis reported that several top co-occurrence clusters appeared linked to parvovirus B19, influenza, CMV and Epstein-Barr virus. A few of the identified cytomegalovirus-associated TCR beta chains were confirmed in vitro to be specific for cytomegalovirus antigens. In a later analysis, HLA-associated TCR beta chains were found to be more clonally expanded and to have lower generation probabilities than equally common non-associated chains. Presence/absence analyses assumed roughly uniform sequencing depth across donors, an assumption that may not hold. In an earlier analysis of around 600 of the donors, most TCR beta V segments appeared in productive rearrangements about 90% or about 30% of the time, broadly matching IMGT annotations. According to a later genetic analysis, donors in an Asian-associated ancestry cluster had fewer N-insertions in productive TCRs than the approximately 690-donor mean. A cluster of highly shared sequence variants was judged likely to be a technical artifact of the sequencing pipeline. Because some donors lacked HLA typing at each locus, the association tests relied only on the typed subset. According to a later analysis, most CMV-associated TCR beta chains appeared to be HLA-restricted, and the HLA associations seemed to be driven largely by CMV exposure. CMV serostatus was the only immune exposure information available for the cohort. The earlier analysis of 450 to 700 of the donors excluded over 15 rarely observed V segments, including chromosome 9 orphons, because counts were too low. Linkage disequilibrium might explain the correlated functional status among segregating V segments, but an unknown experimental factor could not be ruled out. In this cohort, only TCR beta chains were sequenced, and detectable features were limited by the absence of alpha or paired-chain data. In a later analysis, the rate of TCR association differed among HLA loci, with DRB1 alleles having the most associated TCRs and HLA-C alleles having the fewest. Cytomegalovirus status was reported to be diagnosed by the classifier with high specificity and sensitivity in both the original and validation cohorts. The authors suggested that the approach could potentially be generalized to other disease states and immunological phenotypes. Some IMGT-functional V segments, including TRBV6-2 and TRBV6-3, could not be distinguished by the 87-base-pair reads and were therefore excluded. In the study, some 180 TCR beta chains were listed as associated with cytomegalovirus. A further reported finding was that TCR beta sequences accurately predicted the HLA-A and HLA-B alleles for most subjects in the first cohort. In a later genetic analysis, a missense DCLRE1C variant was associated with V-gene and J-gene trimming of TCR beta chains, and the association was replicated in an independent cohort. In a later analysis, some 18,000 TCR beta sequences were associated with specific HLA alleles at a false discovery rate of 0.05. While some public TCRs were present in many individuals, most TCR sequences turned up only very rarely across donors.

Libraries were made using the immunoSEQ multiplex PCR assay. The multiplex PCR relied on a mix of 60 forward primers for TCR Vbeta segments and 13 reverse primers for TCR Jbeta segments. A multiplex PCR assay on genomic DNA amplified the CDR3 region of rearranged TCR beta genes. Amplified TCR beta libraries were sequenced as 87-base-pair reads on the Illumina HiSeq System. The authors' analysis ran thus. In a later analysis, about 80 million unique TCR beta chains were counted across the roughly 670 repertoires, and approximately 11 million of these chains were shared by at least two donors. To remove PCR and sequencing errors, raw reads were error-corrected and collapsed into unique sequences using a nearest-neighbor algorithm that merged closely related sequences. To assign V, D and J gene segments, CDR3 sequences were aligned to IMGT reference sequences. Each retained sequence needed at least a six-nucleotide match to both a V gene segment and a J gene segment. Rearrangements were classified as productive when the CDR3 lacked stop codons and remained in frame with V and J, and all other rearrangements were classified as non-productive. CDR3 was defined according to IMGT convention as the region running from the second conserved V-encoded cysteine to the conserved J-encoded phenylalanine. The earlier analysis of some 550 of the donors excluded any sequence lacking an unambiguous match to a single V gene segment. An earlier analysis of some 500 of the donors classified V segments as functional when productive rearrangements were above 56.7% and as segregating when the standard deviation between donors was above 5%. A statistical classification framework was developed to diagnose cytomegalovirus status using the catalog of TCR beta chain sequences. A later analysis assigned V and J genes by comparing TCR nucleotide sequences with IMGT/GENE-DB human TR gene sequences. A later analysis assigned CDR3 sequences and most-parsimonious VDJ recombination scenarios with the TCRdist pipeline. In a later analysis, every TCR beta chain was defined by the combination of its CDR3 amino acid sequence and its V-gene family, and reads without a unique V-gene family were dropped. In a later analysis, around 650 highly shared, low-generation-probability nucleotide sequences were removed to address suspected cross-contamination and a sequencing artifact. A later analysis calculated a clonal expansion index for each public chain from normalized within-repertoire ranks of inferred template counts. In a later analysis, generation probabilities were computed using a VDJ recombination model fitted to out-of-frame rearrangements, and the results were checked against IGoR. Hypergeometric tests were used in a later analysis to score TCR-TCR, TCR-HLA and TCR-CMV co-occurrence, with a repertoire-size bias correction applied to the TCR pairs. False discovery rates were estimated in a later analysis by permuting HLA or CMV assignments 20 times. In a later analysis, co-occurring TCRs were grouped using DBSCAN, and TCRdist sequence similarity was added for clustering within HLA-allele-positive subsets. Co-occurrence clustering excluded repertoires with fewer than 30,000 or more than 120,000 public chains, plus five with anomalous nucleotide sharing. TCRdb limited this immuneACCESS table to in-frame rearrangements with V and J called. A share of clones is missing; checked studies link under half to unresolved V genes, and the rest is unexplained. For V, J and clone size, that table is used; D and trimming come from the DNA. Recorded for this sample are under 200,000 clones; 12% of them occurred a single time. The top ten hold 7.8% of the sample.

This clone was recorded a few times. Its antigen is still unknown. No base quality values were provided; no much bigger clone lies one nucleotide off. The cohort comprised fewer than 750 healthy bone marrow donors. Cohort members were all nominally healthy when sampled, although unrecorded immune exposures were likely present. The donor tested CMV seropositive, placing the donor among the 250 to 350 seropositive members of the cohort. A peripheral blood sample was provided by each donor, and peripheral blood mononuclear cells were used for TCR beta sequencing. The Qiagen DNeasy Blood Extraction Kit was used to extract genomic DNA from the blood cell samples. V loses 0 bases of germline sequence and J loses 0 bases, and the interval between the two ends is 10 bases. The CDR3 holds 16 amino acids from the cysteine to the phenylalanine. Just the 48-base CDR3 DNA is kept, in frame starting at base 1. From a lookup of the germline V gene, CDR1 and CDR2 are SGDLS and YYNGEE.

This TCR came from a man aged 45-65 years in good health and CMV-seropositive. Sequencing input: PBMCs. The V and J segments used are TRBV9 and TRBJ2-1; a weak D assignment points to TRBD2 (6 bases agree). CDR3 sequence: CASSVDGGSSYNEQFF. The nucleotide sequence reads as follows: TGTGCCAGCAGCGTAGATGGGGGGAGCTCCTACAATGAGCAGTTCTTC.